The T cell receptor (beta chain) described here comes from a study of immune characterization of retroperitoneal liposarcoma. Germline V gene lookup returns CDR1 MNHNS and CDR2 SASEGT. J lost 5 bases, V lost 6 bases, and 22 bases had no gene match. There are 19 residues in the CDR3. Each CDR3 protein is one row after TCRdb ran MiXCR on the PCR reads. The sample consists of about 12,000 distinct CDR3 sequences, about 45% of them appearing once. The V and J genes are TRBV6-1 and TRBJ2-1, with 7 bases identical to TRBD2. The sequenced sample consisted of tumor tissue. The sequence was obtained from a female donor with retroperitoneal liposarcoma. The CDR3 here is CASRPVFLRERGDNNEQFF. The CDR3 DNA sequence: TGTGCCAGCAGGCCAGTTTTTCTTAGGGAGCGGGGCGATAACAATGAGCAGTTCTTC.